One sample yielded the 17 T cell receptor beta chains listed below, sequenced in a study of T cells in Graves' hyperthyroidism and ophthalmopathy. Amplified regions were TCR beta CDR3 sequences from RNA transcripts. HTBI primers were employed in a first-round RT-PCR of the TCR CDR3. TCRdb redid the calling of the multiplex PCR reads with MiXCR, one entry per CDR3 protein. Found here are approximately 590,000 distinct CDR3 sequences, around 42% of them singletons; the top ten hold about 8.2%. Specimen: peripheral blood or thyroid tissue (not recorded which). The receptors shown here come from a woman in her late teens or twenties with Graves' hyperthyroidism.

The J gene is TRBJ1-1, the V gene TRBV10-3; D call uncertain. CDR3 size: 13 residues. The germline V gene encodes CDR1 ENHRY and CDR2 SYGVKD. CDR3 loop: CASGPRMNTEAFF. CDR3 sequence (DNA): TGTGCTAGTGGTCCCCGGATGAACACTGAAGCTTTCTTT.

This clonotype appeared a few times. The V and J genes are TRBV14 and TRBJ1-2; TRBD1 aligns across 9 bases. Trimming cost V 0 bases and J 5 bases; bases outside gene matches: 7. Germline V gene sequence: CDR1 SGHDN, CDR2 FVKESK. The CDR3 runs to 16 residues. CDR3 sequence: CASSQDLTGGAYGYTF. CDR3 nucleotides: TGTGCCAGCAGCCAAGATCTAACAGGGGGCGCGTATGGCTACACCTTC.

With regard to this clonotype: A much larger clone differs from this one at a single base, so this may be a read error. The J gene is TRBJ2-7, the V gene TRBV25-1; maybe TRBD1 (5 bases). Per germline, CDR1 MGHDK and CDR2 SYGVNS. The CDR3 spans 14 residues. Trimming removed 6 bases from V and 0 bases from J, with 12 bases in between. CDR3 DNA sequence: TGTGCCAGCAGCTTATCAGGGAACTCCTACGAGCAGTACTTC. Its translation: CASSLSGNSYEQYF.

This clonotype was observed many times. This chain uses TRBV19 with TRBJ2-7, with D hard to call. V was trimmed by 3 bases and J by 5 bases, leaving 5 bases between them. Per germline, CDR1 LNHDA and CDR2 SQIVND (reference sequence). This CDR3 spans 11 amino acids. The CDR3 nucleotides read TGTGCCAGTAGTATCCGTCACGAGCAGTACTTC. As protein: CASSIRHEQYF.

CDR3 residues: CSVEDGTMGTEAFF. The CDR3 nucleotides read TGCAGCGTTGAAGACGGGACGATGGGGACTGAAGCTTTCTTT. The chain links TRBV29-1 to TRBJ1-1, with a tentative D call TRBD1 (5 bases). Germline values: CDR1 SQVTM, CDR2 ANQGSEA. V lost 0 bases and J lost 5, with 13 bases in between. The CDR3 totals 14 residues.

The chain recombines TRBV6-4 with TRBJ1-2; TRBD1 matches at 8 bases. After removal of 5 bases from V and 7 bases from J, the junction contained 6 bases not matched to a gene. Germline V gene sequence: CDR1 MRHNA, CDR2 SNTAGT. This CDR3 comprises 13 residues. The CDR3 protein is CASSKHDRGGYTF. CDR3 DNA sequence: TGTGCCAGCAGTAAACACGACAGGGGTGGCTACACCTTC.

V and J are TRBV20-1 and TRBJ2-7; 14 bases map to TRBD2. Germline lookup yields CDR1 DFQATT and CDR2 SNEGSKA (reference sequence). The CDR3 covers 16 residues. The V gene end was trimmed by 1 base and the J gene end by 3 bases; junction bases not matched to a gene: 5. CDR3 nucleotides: TGCAGTGCTAGAGGACTAGCGGGAGGGCCATTCTACGAGCAGTACTTC. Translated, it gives CSARGLAGGPFYEQYF.

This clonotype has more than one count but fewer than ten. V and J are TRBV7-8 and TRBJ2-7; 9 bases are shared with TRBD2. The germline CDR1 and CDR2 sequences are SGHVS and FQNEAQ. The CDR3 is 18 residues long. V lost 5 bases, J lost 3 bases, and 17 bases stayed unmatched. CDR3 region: CASSQKSGLAGIGYEQYF. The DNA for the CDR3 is TGTGCCAGCAGCCAAAAGAGCGGTCTAGCGGGAATCGGCTACGAGCAGTACTTC.

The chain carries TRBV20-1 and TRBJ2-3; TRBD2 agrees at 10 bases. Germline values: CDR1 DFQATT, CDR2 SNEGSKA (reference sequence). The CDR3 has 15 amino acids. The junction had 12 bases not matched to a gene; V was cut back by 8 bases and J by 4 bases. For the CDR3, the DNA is TGCAGTTCAAGGCCTAGCGGGAGTAGGGCAGATACGCAGTATTTT. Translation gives CSSRPSGSRADTQYF.

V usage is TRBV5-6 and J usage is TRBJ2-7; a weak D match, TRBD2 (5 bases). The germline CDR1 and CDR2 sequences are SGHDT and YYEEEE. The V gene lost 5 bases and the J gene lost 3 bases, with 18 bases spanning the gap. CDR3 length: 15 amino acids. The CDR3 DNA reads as TGTGCCAGCAGTTCTATTCAGCGGTCCCACTACGAGCAGTACTTC. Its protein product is CASSSIQRSHYEQYF.

For the CDR3, the DNA is TGTGCCAGCAGCTTAGGAATTGTTCGGGGAGGTCTGTTTTTT. Protein product: CASSLGIVRGGLFF. The rearrangement links TRBV7-8 to TRBJ1-4; D not certain. CDR3 length: 14 residues. With 1 base removed from V and 14 bases from J, the gap between germline ends came to 17 bases. The V gene's germline CDR1 is SGHVS and CDR2 FQNEAQ.

This chain's CDR3 is CASSPLGDRGLSYEQYF. The CDR3 DNA reads TGTGCCAGCAGCCCCTTAGGGGACAGGGGGTTATCCTACGAGCAGTACTTC. The chain employs TRBV10-3 and TRBJ2-7, with 11 bases fitting TRBD1. This CDR3 spans 17 amino acids. J lost 1 base, V lost 10 bases, and 15 bases had no gene match. In germline, CDR1 is ENHRY, CDR2 SYGVKD.

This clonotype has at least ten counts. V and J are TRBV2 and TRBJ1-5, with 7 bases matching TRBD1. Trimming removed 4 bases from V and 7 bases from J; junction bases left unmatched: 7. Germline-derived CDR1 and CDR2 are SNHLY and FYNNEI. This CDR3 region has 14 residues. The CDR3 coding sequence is TGTGCCAGCAGTGCCGACAGGGCGGGGCAGCCCCAGCATTTT. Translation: CASSADRAGQPQHF.

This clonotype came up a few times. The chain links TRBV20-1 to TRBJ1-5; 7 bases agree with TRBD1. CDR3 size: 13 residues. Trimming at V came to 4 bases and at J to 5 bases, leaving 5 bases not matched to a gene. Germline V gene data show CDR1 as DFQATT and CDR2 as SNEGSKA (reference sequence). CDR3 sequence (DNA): TGCAGTGCTAAAGGACAGGCTGATCAGCCCCAGCATTTT. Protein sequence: CSAKGQADQPQHF.

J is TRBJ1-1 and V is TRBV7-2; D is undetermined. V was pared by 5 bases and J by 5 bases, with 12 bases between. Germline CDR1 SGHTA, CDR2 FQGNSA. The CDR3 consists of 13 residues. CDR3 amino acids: CASSPNTDTEAFF. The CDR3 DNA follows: TGTGCCAGCAGCCCAAACACGGATACTGAAGCTTTCTTT.

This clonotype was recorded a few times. CDR3 sequence: CASCPKAGQTYEQYF. DNA of the CDR3: TGTGCCAGCTGCCCCAAGGCGGGACAGACCTACGAGCAGTACTTC. The chain links TRBV7-8 to TRBJ2-7; weak D call: TRBD1 (7 bases). V was cut by 8 bases and J by 2 bases, with 19 bases left in between. This CDR3 contains 15 residues. The V gene's germline CDR1 is SGHVS and CDR2 FQNEAQ. Supplemented by reference TRBV7-8 and TRBJ2-7, the full variable domain reads GAGVSQSPRYKVAKRGQDVALRCDPISGHVSLFWYQQALGQGPEFLTYFQNEAQLDKSGLPSDRFFAERPEGSVSTLKIQRTQQEDSAVYLCASCPKAGQTYEQYFGPGTRLTVT.

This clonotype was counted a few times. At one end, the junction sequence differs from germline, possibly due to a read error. The CDR3 nucleotides are TGTGCCAGCAGTTACTCGTGGTCAAGGGTCAATCAGCCCCAGCATTTT. Translating gives CASSYSWSRVNQPQHF. The chain uses TRBV10-3 and TRBJ1-5; no reliable D call. Germline CDR1 and CDR2: ENHRY and SYGVKD. The CDR3 is made up of 16 amino acids.